Below, 18 T cell receptor beta chains from the same sample are listed, as sequenced in a study of circulating and synovial CD4+ cells in juvenile arthritis. Generated by immunoSEQ multiplex PCR, the TCRdb table keeps only in-frame clones and is missing some. The sample lists about 33,000 clones, 90% to 95% occurring once. Sequencing was performed on CD4+ T cells from blood. These receptors all come from a human donor with juvenile idiopathic arthritis.

CDR3 nucleotide sequence: TGTGCCAGCACCCGGGGACAGGGGGCGGCCGACGAGCAGTACTTC. Translated, it gives CASTRGQGAADEQYF. This sequence joins TRBV6-5 and TRBJ2-7; TRBD1 aligns across 12 bases. Trimming at V came to 7 bases and at J to 5 bases, leaving 9 bases not matched to a gene. Germline assignment: CDR1 MNHEY and CDR2 SVGAGI. This CDR3 comprises 15 residues.

The chain joins TRBV10-3 to TRBJ2-3; D may be TRBD1 (6 bases). This CDR3 is built from 13 residues. V was trimmed by 5 bases and J by 5 bases, leaving 11 bases between them. In germline, CDR1 is ENHRY, CDR2 SYGVKD. The CDR3 sequence: CAISQGPRDTQYF. The CDR3 nucleotides are TGTGCCATCAGTCAGGGGCCCAGAGATACGCAGTATTTT.

The gene calls are TRBV19 and TRBJ1-1; tentative D call: TRBD1 (5 bases). CDR1 is LNHDA and CDR2 is SQIVND in the germline V gene (reference sequence). There are 14 residues in the CDR3. V gave up 9 bases and J gave up 6 bases, with 20 bases separating them. The chain's CDR3 is CASRTHQGTPEAFF. CDR3 coding DNA: TGTGCCAGCAGAACCCACCAGGGTACCCCTGAAGCTTTCTTT.

The rearrangement links TRBV5-5 to TRBJ1-6; the match to TRBD1 covers 11 bases. The CDR3 length is 18 residues. The V gene end was trimmed by 0 bases and the J gene end by 0 bases; junction bases not matched to a gene: 2. Germline V CDR1 and CDR2: SGHKS, YYEKEE (reference sequence). CDR3: CASSLAGTGGSYNSPLHF. Written as DNA, the CDR3 is TGTGCCAGCAGCTTGGCCGGGACAGGGGGCTCCTATAATTCACCCCTCCACTTT.

V and J are TRBV28 and TRBJ2-1; D may be TRBD2 (7 bases). This CDR3 region has 14 residues. Trimming pared 6 bases from V and 2 bases from J, leaving 11 bases between. Germline lookup yields CDR1 MDHEN and CDR2 SYDVKM. This CDR3 reads CASRRGPTYNEQFF. The CDR3, as DNA: TGTGCCAGCAGGCGGGGGCCCACCTACAATGAGCAGTTCTTC.

The rearrangement joins TRBV27 to TRBJ1-1; a possible D gene is TRBD1 (6 bases). The germline CDR1 and CDR2 sequences are MNHEY and SMNVEV (reference sequence). V was trimmed by 3 bases and J by 4 bases, leaving 15 bases between them. The CDR3 runs 15 residues. DNA of the CDR3: TGTGCCAGCAGTTTGTGGGGGACAATGGCCACTGAAGCTTTCTTT. Translating gives CASSLWGTMATEAFF.

J is TRBJ1-1 and V is TRBV4-2, with 7 bases lining up with TRBD1. J lost 6 bases, V lost 1 base, and 5 bases had no gene match. The CDR3 contains 14 residues. CDR1 and CDR2 (germline): LGHNA, YNFKEQ. The CDR3 region is CASSQGGRGAEAFF. The DNA for the CDR3 is TGTGCCAGCAGCCAAGGTGGCAGGGGGGCTGAAGCTTTCTTT.

V gene TRBV28 combines with J gene TRBJ1-1, with 8 bases aligning to TRBD1. The CDR3 is made up of 15 amino acids. The V segment lost 5 bases and the J segment 6 bases; nucleotides outside the gene matches: 11. Germline V gives CDR1 MDHEN, CDR2 SYDVKM. The CDR3 loop is CASSRRTGSSAEAFF. The CDR3, as DNA: TGTGCCAGCAGTCGTAGGACAGGGAGCTCCGCTGAAGCTTTCTTT. Full variable domain (remainder filled in from reference TRBV28 and TRBJ1-1): DVKVTQSSRYLVKRTGEKVFLECVQDMDHENMFWYRQDPGLGLRLIYFSYDVKMKEKGDIPEGYSVSREKKERFSLILESASTNQTSMYLCASSRRTGSSAEAFFGQGTRLTVV.

The V gene is TRBV20-1, the J gene TRBJ1-2; D not certain. Trimming removed 3 bases at V and 4 bases at J, with 3 bases between. CDR3 size: 10 residues. Germline loops: CDR1 DFQATT, CDR2 SNEGSKA (reference sequence). CDR3 protein: CSASGYGYTF. The CDR3 DNA sequence: TGCAGTGCTAGCGGCTATGGCTACACCTTC.

CDR3 loop: CASSPGGKIKETQYF. The DNA for the CDR3 is TGTGCCAGCTCACCGGGCGGGAAGATTAAAGAGACCCAGTACTTC. The rearrangement links TRBV18 to TRBJ2-5; TRBD2 might be the D (6 bases). Germline CDR1 KGHSH, CDR2 LQKENI. CDR3 length equals 15 residues. V was cut by 3 bases and J by 3 bases, with 14 bases left in between.

The CDR3 nucleotides read TGTGCCAGCTCACCAACAGTTCTGAACACTGAAGCTTTCTTT. Encoded protein: CASSPTVLNTEAFF. This sequence joins TRBV18 and TRBJ1-1, with D uncertain. V lost 2 bases and J 0 bases, leaving 7 bases between the germline ends. The CDR3 sequence is 14 residues long. Per germline, CDR1 KGHSH and CDR2 LQKENI.

The V call is TRBV28, the J call TRBJ1-2; TRBD1 matches 11 bases. There are 14 residues in the CDR3. Germline trimming cut 3 bases from V and 8 bases from J; bases unmatched to any gene: 5. CDR1 and CDR2 (germline): MDHEN, SYDVKM. CDR3 coding DNA: TGTGCCAGCAGTTTGGACAGGGGGCCTGGAGGCTACACCTTC. Translation gives CASSLDRGPGGYTF.

The V and J genes are TRBV6-4 and TRBJ1-1; 9 nucleotides line up with TRBD1. The germline gives CDR1 MRHNA, CDR2 SNTAGT. The ends lost 6 bases at V and 9 bases at J; junction bases unmatched: 2. The CDR3 sequence is 11 residues long. In nucleotides, the CDR3 is TGTGCCAGCAGACAGGGGGCACAAGCTTTCTTT. Translation gives CASRQGAQAFF.

V usage is TRBV2 and J usage is TRBJ1-1; D is undetermined. V lost 6 bases and J 2 bases, leaving 13 bases between the germline ends. The CDR3 contains 14 residues. Germline CDR1 is SNHLY and CDR2 is FYNNEI. The CDR3 region is CASRAGYGNTEAFF. The DNA for the CDR3 is TGTGCCAGCAGGGCGGGATACGGCAACACTGAAGCTTTCTTT.

This sequence joins TRBV4-3 and TRBJ1-4, with D perhaps matching TRBD1 (5 bases). Trimming removed 4 bases at V and 0 bases at J, with 12 bases between. The CDR3 length is 16 residues. The V gene's germline CDR1 is LGHNA and CDR2 YSLEER. The CDR3: CASSRSGIATNEKLFF. The CDR3 region has the DNA TGCGCCAGCAGCCGATCAGGGATTGCAACTAATGAAAAACTGTTTTTT.

Only one count was recorded for this clone. The J gene is TRBJ1-2, the V gene TRBV7-2, with D perhaps matching TRBD1 (6 bases). The ends were cut back, 3 bases at V and 5 bases at J, with 16 bases in the middle. The V gene's germline CDR1 is SGHTA and CDR2 FQGNSA. The CDR3 sequence is 15 residues long. The CDR3 bases are TGTGCCAGCAGCTTTGGGGGGGCGCGTGATTATGGCTACACCTTC. Translating gives CASSFGGARDYGYTF.

The chain is built from TRBV6-1 and TRBJ2-5, with TRBD1 matching 8 bases. Germline loops: CDR1 MNHNS, CDR2 SASEGT. This CDR3 contains 13 residues. Germline trimming cut 10 bases from V and 4 bases from J; bases unmatched to any gene: 8. CDR3 in amino acids: CATAGGLTETQYF. In DNA form, the CDR3 reads TGTGCCACCGCAGGGGGCTTGACAGAGACCCAGTACTTC.

The chain recombines TRBV6-1 with TRBJ1-4; perhaps TRBD1 as D (5 bases). Germline V lookup: CDR1 MNHNS, CDR2 SASEGT. This CDR3 comprises 12 residues. The V end lost 4 bases, the J end lost 7 bases, and 7 bases lay between the germline ends. The DNA for the CDR3 is TGTGCCAGCAGTGGAGACAGTGAAAAACTGTTTTTT. The encoded protein is CASSGDSEKLFF.